The 2 T cell receptor beta chains reported below all come from one sample, sequenced in a study of blood T cell repertoires in COVID-19. Sequencing used immunoSEQ multiplex PCR; TCRdb keeps in-frame clones, though not all of them. The sample consists of about 360,000 clones, approximately 86% of them appearing once. Sequenced material: peripheral blood. The receptors originated from a human donor in a cohort sampled during active COVID-19.

The gene calls are TRBV3-1 (or the pseudogene TRBV3-2) and TRBJ2-1, with 10 bases lining up with TRBD2. CDR3 length equals 17 residues. The germline CDR1 and CDR2 sequences are LGHDT and YNNKEL (reference sequence). Trimming took 0 bases from V and 7 from J; bases not matched to a gene: 9. CDR3 nucleotide sequence: TGTGCCAGCAGCCAAGATAGGACTAGCGGACGGTGGAATGAGCAGTTCTTC. Encoded protein: CASSQDRTSGRWNEQFF.

The gene calls are TRBV10-3 and TRBJ2-7, with 7 positions matching TRBD1. Looked up from germline, CDR1 is ENHRY and CDR2 is SYGVKD. This CDR3 contains 15 residues. The ends lost 11 bases at V and 4 bases at J; junction bases unmatched: 17. The CDR3 DNA follows: TGTGCCTCCGTCCAGGGGGACGCGGTACAGTACGAGCAGTACTTC. It is translated as CASVQGDAVQYEQYF.